This TCR beta chain was identified in a study of T cells in Graves' hyperthyroidism and ophthalmopathy. Whole-study results and caveats: Blood held most thyroid clonotypes expanded above 0.001 frequency.

This CDR3 is built from 18 residues. The germline V gene encodes CDR1 SGHAT and CDR2 FQNNGV. Trimming removed 6 bases from V and 0 bases from J; junction bases left unmatched: 11. This clonotype was picked up many times. Its antigen is currently unknown. Diagnosing involved the use of clinical symptoms, serum thyroxine and TRAb, thyroid ultrasound and orbital computed tomography. TCR beta CDR3 sequences were amplified from RNA transcripts. Carried out on the TCR CDR3, a first-round RT-PCR used the HTBI primer set. TCRdb redid the calling of the multiplex PCR reads with MiXCR, one entry per CDR3 protein. The sample yields about 600,000 distinct CDR3 sequences, around 16% seen once.

The specimen sequenced was blood. The chain couples TRBV11-2 to TRBJ2-2; TRBD2 matches at 9 bases. The TCR was taken from a woman in her 40s with Graves' ophthalmopathy. CDR3 amino acids: CASRHSGGAPANTGELFF. In DNA, the CDR3 is TGTGCCAGCAGACATAGCGGGGGAGCCCCCGCGAACACCGGGGAGCTGTTTTTT.